Sequencing of this T cell receptor beta chain was carried out in a study of T cell repertoires in aging, cancer and after chemotherapy. Study details: Donors were grouped into six age bands spanning 30 or younger through 70 or older.

Trimming cost V 0 bases and J 0 bases, with 9 bases left between them. The CDR3 totals 15 residues. Germline assignment: CDR1 MNHNY and CDR2 SVGAGI (reference sequence). Rearranged V-D-J TRB sequences were amplified with a mixed TRB-A/B primer pool. TCRdb reprocessed the multiplex PCR reads via MiXCR and lists one record per CDR3 protein. This table holds about 7,000 distinct CDR3 sequences, 35% to 45% found once. TCR beta rearrangements were amplified from peripheral blood genomic DNA. Sequenced material: blood. This chain connects TRBV6-6 to TRBJ2-7; tentative D call: TRBD2 (7 bases). The clonotype comes from a human donor in good health. CDR3: CASSYSGGHSYEQYF. CDR3 nucleotides: TGTGCCAGCAGTTACTCGGGGGGGCACTCCTACGAGCAGTACTTC.